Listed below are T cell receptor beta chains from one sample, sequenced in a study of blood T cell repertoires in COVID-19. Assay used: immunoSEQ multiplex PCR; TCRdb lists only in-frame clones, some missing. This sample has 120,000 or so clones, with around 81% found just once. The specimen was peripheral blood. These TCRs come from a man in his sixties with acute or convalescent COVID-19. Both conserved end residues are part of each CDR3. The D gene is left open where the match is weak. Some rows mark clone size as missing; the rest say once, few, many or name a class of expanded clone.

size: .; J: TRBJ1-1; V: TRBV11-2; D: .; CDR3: CASSSQVEGTEAFF; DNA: TGTGCCAGCAGCTCCCAGGTGGAGGGGACTGAAGCTTTCTTT
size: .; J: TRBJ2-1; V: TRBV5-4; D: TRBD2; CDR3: CASSLTSGPYNEQFF; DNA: TGTGCCAGCAGCTTGACTAGCGGGCCATACAATGAGCAGTTCTTC
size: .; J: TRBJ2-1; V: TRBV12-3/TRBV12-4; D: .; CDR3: CASSAMYNEQFF; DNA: TGTGCCAGCAGTGCTATGTATAATGAGCAGTTCTTC
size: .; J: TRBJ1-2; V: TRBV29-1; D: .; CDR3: CSAYQGRGGYTF; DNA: TGCAGCGCCTACCAGGGGAGAGGAGGCTACACCTTC
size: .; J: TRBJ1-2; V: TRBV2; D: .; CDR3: CASSGAAGPYGYTF; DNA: TGTGCCAGCTCCGGGGCAGCGGGCCCCTATGGCTACACCTTC
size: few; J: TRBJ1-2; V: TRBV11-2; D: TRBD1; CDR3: CASSPGQTYGYTF; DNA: TGTGCCAGCAGCCCGGGACAGACCTATGGCTACACCTTC
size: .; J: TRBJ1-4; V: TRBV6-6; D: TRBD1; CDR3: CASRDRGPEKLFF; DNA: TGTGCCAGCAGAGACAGGGGGCCTGAAAAACTGTTTTTT
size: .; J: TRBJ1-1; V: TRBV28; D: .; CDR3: CASSTFSRRAFF; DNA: TGTGCCAGCAGCACCTTCTCGCGGCGGGCTTTCTTT
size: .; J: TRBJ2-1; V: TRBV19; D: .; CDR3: CASSTRDFPSYNEQFF; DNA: TGTGCCAGTAGTACTAGAGACTTTCCCTCCTACAATGAGCAGTTCTTC
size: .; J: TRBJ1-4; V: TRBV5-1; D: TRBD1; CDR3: CASSLAGTGAGKLFF; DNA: TGCGCCAGCAGCTTGGCCGGGACAGGGGCAGGGAAACTGTTTTTT
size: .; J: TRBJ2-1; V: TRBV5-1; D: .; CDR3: CASTTQGGEQFF; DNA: TGCGCCAGCACTACCCAGGGGGGTGAGCAGTTCTTC
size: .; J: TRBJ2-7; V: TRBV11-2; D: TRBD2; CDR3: CASSLIAGAHPQYF; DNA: TGTGCCAGCAGCTTAATAGCGGGAGCGCACCCGCAGTACTTC
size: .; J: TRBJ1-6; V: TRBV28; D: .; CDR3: CASSRAGVWNSPLHF; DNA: TGTGCCAGCAGTCGCGCCGGGGTATGGAATTCACCCCTCCACTTT
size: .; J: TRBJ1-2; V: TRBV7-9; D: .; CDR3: CASSSLAYNRAGGYTF; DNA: TGTGCCAGCAGCTCCCTAGCATACAACAGGGCGGGTGGCTACACCTTC
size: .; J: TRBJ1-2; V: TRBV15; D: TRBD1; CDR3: CATSEGTGGAYGYTF; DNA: TGTGCCACCAGCGAGGGGACAGGGGGCGCCTATGGCTACACCTTC
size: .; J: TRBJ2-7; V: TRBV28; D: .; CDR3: CASSSHRRAASYEQYF; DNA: TGTGCCAGCAGCTCGCACCGGAGGGCCGCCTCCTACGAGCAGTACTTC
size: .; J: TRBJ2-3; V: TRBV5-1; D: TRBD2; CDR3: CASSRLAGGGTDTQYF; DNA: TGCGCCAGCAGCCGACTAGCGGGAGGGGGCACAGATACGCAGTATTTT
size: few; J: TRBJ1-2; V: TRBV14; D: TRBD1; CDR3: CASSGRTGFGYTF; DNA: TGTGCCAGCAGCGGAAGGACAGGTTTTGGCTACACCTTC
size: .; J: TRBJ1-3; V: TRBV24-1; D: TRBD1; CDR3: CATSDPTGAGNTIYF; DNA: TGTGCCACCAGTGATCCTACAGGGGCCGGAAACACCATATATTTT
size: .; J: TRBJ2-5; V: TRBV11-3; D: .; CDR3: CASSPGTSYQETQYF; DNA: TGTGCCAGCAGCCCTGGGACTTCGTACCAAGAGACCCAGTACTTC
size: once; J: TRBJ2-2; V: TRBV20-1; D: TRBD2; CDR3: CSASNLAGGSSTGELFF; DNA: TGCAGTGCTAGTAATCTAGCGGGAGGTTCGAGCACCGGGGAGCTGTTTTTT
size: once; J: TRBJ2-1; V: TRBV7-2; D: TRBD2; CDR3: CASSLDSSGSMGEQFF; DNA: TGTGCCAGCAGCTTAGACTCTAGCGGGAGTATGGGTGAGCAGTTCTTC